Listed here are 30 T cell receptor beta chains from one sample, sequenced in a study of CD8 T cells in Susac syndrome. After extraction with the RNeasy kit, about 0.45 to 1 ug of the RNA was reverse transcribed using random hexamers. TCRdb re-derived calls from the immunoSEQ multiplex PCR reads in MiXCR, one entry per CDR3 protein. The profile shows 50,000 or so distinct CDR3 sequences, approximately 93% of them singletons. Specimen: CD8+ T cells from PBMCs. The receptors here all came from a human donor in good health.

This chain uses TRBV5-8 with TRBJ2-3, with D hard to call. The germline CDR1 and CDR2 sequences are SGHTS and YDEGEE. V shed 3 bases and J shed 0 bases, with 11 bases lying between them. CDR3 length: 15 residues. The CDR3 sequence: CASSSTIVSTDTQYF. The CDR3 DNA sequence: TGTGCCAGCAGCTCAACAATAGTTAGCACAGATACGCAGTATTTT.

The chain couples TRBV4-1 to TRBJ2-7; D possibly corresponds to TRBD1 (6 bases). The CDR3 consists of 15 residues. Trimming took off 2 bases at V and 2 bases at J, with 13 bases between the two ends. Germline CDR1 is MGHRA and CDR2 is YSYEKL. CDR3 DNA: TGCGCCAGCAGCCAACTAGGGGGTGCCGCCTACGAGCAGTACTTC. Encoded protein: CASSQLGGAAYEQYF.

This chain uses TRBV10-3 with TRBJ2-7; TRBD1 or TRBD2 may be the D gene (5 bases each). V was shortened by 0 bases and J by 6 bases, with 15 bases between the two germline ends. Per the germline V gene, CDR1 is ENHRY and CDR2 is SYGVKD. The CDR3 loop spans 15 amino acids. CDR3 sequence reads: CAISESVRALAEQYF. DNA for the CDR3: TGTGCCATCAGTGAGTCAGTCAGGGCCCTAGCCGAGCAGTACTTC.

V and J are TRBV4-1 and TRBJ1-5, with D unresolved. V lost 0 bases and J lost 1, with 7 bases in between. There are 15 residues in the CDR3. The germline V gene encodes CDR1 MGHRA and CDR2 YSYEKL. CDR3 nucleotide sequence: TGCGCCAGCAGCCAAGATTATATCAGCAATCAGCCCCAGCATTTT. Translating gives CASSQDYISNQPQHF.

The gene calls are TRBV12-5 and TRBJ1-5, with 7 bases aligning to TRBD1. Germline V lookup: CDR1 LGHNT, CDR2 FRNRAP. This CDR3 has 19 amino acids. V gave up 1 base and J gave up 6 bases; unmatched junction bases: 18. The CDR3 sequence: CASGLGRVGRRQGGQPQHF. CDR3 bases: TGTGCTAGTGGTTTGGGGAGGGTGGGGAGACGGCAGGGGGGTCAGCCCCAGCATTTT.

This sequence joins TRBV9 and TRBJ2-7; 11 nucleotides match TRBD2. Trimming took 0 bases from V and 9 from J; bases not matched to a gene: 8. CDR1 is SGDLS and CDR2 is YYNGEE in the germline V gene. The CDR3 runs 15 residues. Here the CDR3 reads CASSVGTSGSAGQYF. The CDR3 DNA reads as TGTGCCAGCAGCGTAGGTACTAGCGGGAGTGCGGGGCAGTACTTC.

DNA of the CDR3: TGCAGTGCTAGAGTCCGACAGGGGGTCTACGAGCAGTACTTC. As protein: CSARVRQGVYEQYF. The chain uses TRBV20-1 and TRBJ2-7; TRBD1 aligns across 9 bases. V was pared by 1 base and J by 3 bases, with 4 bases of the junction left unmatched. The CDR3 loop spans 14 amino acids. Germline lookup yields CDR1 DFQATT and CDR2 SNEGSKA (reference sequence).

J is TRBJ2-2 and V is TRBV29-1, with D unresolved. Trimming took 4 bases from V and 1 from J, leaving 1 base between them. Germline CDR1 SQVTM, CDR2 ANQGSEA. This CDR3 comprises 11 residues. The CDR3 bases are TGCAGCGTTGGGAACACCGGGGAGCTGTTTTTT. Translating gives CSVGNTGELFF.

This rearrangement joins TRBV13 to TRBJ2-2; D gene uncertain. V lost 5 bases and J 2 bases, leaving 12 bases between the germline ends. Germline V lookup: CDR1 PRHDT, CDR2 FYEKMQ (reference sequence). The CDR3 contains 15 residues. The CDR3 reads CASSERDRNTGELFF. The CDR3 DNA sequence: TGTGCCAGCAGCGAAAGAGACCGAAACACCGGGGAGCTGTTTTTT.

The CDR3 loop is CSASAPGSNQPQHF. As DNA, the CDR3 is TGCAGTGCTAGCGCCCCCGGGAGCAATCAGCCCCAGCATTTT. The chain uses TRBV20-1 and TRBJ1-5, with D hard to call. Germline V lookup: CDR1 DFQATT, CDR2 SNEGSKA (reference sequence). V was trimmed by 3 bases and J by 1 base, leaving 10 bases between them. This CDR3 is 14 amino acids long.

The rearrangement links TRBV7-9 to TRBJ2-3; D remains unclear. CDR3 size: 12 residues. V lost 6 bases to trimming and J lost 4 bases, with 8 bases between them. From germline, CDR1 is SEHNR and CDR2 FQNEAQ (reference sequence). CDR3 bases: TGTGCCAGCAGGGCCGGAGCAGATACGCAGTATTTT. It translates to CASRAGADTQYF.

The rearrangement links TRBV7-8 to TRBJ2-3; no definite D call. The CDR3 has 14 residues. The V and J ends lost 2 bases and 2 bases respectively, with 8 bases between them. Germline CDR1 and CDR2: SGHVS and FQNEAQ. Here the CDR3 DNA reads TGTGCCAGCAGCTTATTCCGGGCCACAGATACGCAGTATTTT. As protein: CASSLFRATDTQYF.

The chain links TRBV19 to TRBJ1-5; D gene uncertain. Germline V gene lookup returns CDR1 LNHDA and CDR2 SQIVND (reference sequence). V gave up 5 bases and J gave up 3 bases, with 23 bases separating them. The CDR3 runs to 18 residues. CDR3 loop: CASSAPRSTWEHNQPQHF. The CDR3 DNA is TGTGCCAGTAGTGCACCCCGGTCGACTTGGGAGCACAATCAGCCCCAGCATTTT.

The rearrangement links TRBV4-1 to TRBJ2-7; D is possibly TRBD2 (6 bases). Germline V lookup: CDR1 MGHRA, CDR2 YSYEKL. The CDR3 contains 14 residues. V was shortened by 1 base and J by 4 bases, with 11 bases between the two germline ends. CDR3 region: CASSQAGEGYEQYF. The DNA for the CDR3 is TGCGCCAGCAGCCAAGCGGGAGAGGGGTACGAGCAGTACTTC.

This clonotype has only one observation. CDR3 in DNA: TGTGCCAGCAGTCCAGCACAGAGCTATGGCTACACCTTC. Amino acids: CASSPAQSYGYTF. V usage is TRBV12-3 or TRBV12-4 and J usage is TRBJ1-2, with D uncertain. Between the trimmed V and J ends, which lost 5 bases and 4 bases, there was a span of 11 bases. This CDR3 contains 13 residues.

The chain has TRBV5-1 and TRBJ1-1, with TRBD1 matching 7 bases. With V trimmed by 6 bases and J by 4 bases, 9 bases remained unmatched. CDR3 length equals 14 residues. Germline V gene lookup returns CDR1 SGHRS and CDR2 YFSETQ. This chain's CDR3 is CASTQEQGSTEAFF. CDR3 DNA: TGCGCCAGCACGCAAGAACAGGGGAGCACTGAAGCTTTCTTT.

The rearrangement joins TRBV27 to TRBJ2-5, with D tentatively TRBD2 (5 bases). The V end was cut by 6 bases, the J end by 2 bases, with 16 bases between. Germline V CDR1 and CDR2: MNHEY, SMNVEV (reference sequence). This CDR3 has 15 amino acids. As DNA, the CDR3 is TGTGCCAGCAGCCCGCTAGCTGCCACACAAGAGACCCAGTACTTC. Residues: CASSPLAATQETQYF.

In regard to this clonotype: The junction does not match germline at one end; this may be a read error. The rearrangement links TRBV2 to TRBJ2-1, with D uncertain. The CDR3 is 8 amino acids. Looked up from germline, CDR1 is SNHLY and CDR2 is FYNNEI. The CDR3 spells CAGNVQFF. The CDR3 DNA sequence: TGTGCCGGGAATGTGCAGTTCTTC.

This rearrangement joins TRBV15 to TRBJ2-3, with D unresolved. Germline CDR1 and CDR2: LNHNV and YYDKDF (reference sequence). The V end was cut by 1 base, the J end by 2 bases, with 4 bases between. The CDR3 sequence is 13 residues long. The CDR3 loop reads CATSRVITDTQYF. The CDR3 DNA reads as TGTGCCACCAGCAGAGTTATCACAGATACGCAGTATTTT.

The rearrangement joins TRBV28 to TRBJ2-7; the D gene could be TRBD1 or TRBD2 (5 bases each). Germline V gives CDR1 MDHEN, CDR2 SYDVKM. V lost 3 bases and J lost 3, with 12 bases in between. The CDR3 spans 14 residues. In DNA form, the CDR3 reads TGTGCCAGCAGTTTCGAGGGACGGATCTACGAGCAGTACTTC. It is translated as CASSFEGRIYEQYF.

The chain carries TRBV7-9 and TRBJ2-3, with a weak D call TRBD2 (5 bases). Per the germline V gene, CDR1 is SEHNR and CDR2 is FQNEAQ (reference sequence). V was clipped by 2 bases and J by 6 bases, with 9 bases between them. The CDR3 consists of 13 residues. In DNA form, the CDR3 reads TGTGCCAGCAGCTTACATTTAGCGGATACGCAGTATTTT. It yields the protein CASSLHLADTQYF. Full variable domain (rest looked up from reference TRBV7-9 and TRBJ2-3): DTGVSQNPRHKITKRGQNVTFRCDPISEHNRLYWYRQTLGQGPEFLTYFQNEAQLEKSRLLSDRFSAERPKGSFSTLEIQRTEQGDSAMYLCASSLHLADTQYFGPGTRLTVL.

This sequence joins TRBV29-1 and TRBJ2-1, with 7 positions matching TRBD1. The CDR3 extends over 14 amino acids. After removal of 0 bases from V and 6 bases from J, the junction contained 5 bases not matched to a gene. Germline assignment: CDR1 SQVTM and CDR2 ANQGSEA. CDR3 bases: TGCAGCGTTGAAGATCTGAACAGGGGCAATGAGCAGTTCTTC. It specifies CSVEDLNRGNEQFF.

V gene TRBV6-5 combines with J gene TRBJ2-3; 8 nucleotides agree with TRBD2. The ends lost 0 bases at V and 2 bases at J; junction bases unmatched: 7. The CDR3 covers 17 residues. Germline V gene data show CDR1 as MNHEY and CDR2 as SVGAGI. The CDR3 region has the DNA TGTGCCAGCAGTTACTCAGATATAGCGGGGATCACAGATACGCAGTATTTT. Translated, it gives CASSYSDIAGITDTQYF.

V gene TRBV29-1 combines with J gene TRBJ2-7; maybe TRBD1 (5 bases). The V gene's germline CDR1 is SQVTM and CDR2 ANQGSEA. The CDR3 totals 13 residues. V gave up 5 bases and J gave up 4 bases, with 15 bases separating them. CDR3 sequence reads: CSVPGRAYYEQYF. For the CDR3, the DNA is TGCAGCGTTCCCGGCAGGGCTTATTACGAGCAGTACTTC.

The rearrangement joins TRBV13 to TRBJ2-5; D is unclear. The CDR3 totals 14 residues. Germline lookup yields CDR1 PRHDT and CDR2 FYEKMQ (reference sequence). Trimming left V 0 bases short and J 1 base short, with 6 bases between. DNA of the CDR3: TGTGCCAGCAGCTTAGGAACGGGCCAAGAGACCCAGTACTTC. It yields the protein CASSLGTGQETQYF.

V is TRBV5-1 and J is TRBJ2-7; 7 positions match TRBD1. The CDR3 is made up of 16 amino acids. CDR1 and CDR2 (germline): SGHRS, YFSETQ. Trimming removed 1 base from V and 4 bases from J; junction bases left unmatched: 11. CDR3 amino acids: CASSLSLGTDLYEQYF. The CDR3 DNA sequence: TGCGCCAGCAGCTTGTCTCTCGGGACAGACTTATACGAGCAGTACTTC.

The genes are TRBV2 and TRBJ2-2; D call uncertain. Deletions cut 6 bases from V and 6 bases from J, with 2 bases between. Germline V gene lookup returns CDR1 SNHLY and CDR2 FYNNEI. This CDR3 contains 10 residues. This CDR3 reads CASSSGELFF. The CDR3 DNA follows: TGTGCCAGCAGCTCCGGGGAGCTGTTTTTT.

The chain recombines TRBV18 with TRBJ2-3, with TRBD2 as a possible D gene (6 bases). The CDR3 has 18 residues. Trimming took 3 bases from V and 5 from J, leaving 24 bases between them. Germline V gene data show CDR1 as KGHSH and CDR2 as LQKENI. As DNA, the CDR3 is TGTGCCAGCTCACCTACTGACTATGGCGGGGACGTTAAAGATACGCAGTATTTT. It specifies CASSPTDYGGDVKDTQYF.

The genes are TRBV10-3 and TRBJ2-6; D unclear. The CDR3 is 15 amino acids. Germline lookup yields CDR1 ENHRY and CDR2 SYGVKD. V lost 6 bases, J lost 0 bases, and 9 bases lay in between. CDR3 region: CAIRGPLSGANVLTF. The DNA of the CDR3 is TGTGCCATCAGAGGGCCACTCTCTGGGGCCAACGTCCTGACTTTC.

The chain links TRBV2 to TRBJ1-2; D is unclear. CDR3 length: 16 amino acids. CDR1 is SNHLY, CDR2 FYNNEI, per germline. With 0 bases removed from V and 1 base from J, the gap between germline ends came to 12 bases. The DNA for the CDR3 is TGTGCCAGCAGTGAAGCGACACGCGACTATAACTATGGCTACACCTTC. Translated: CASSEATRDYNYGYTF. The full variable domain, its missing parts supplied by reference TRBV2 and TRBJ1-2, is EPEVTQTPSHQVTQMGQEVILRCVPISNHLYFYWYRQILGQKVEFLVSFYNNEISEKSEIFDDQFSVERPDGSNFTLKIRSTKLEDSAMYFCASSEATRDYNYGYTFGSGTRLTVV.